The present entry profiles one T cell receptor beta chain with its context. Its antigen is undetermined. 5'RACE, which relied on constant-segment primers, yielded TCR alpha and TCR beta cDNA libraries carrying sample barcodes and UMIs. MiXCR was run by TCRdb on the 5' RACE reads, yielding one entry per CDR3 protein. The table includes over 450,000 distinct CDR3 sequences, about a fifth detected once. Trimming removed 3 bases from V and 0 bases from J, with 11 bases in between. This CDR3 is built from 15 residues. Per germline, CDR1 KGHSH and CDR2 LQKENI. The data originate from a study of T-cell memory formation after mild COVID-19. The overall study: In these data, TCR clusters were largely donor specific.

Overall study results and limits: Contracting CD4+ clones were located mainly in CM and EM, and CD8+ clones in EMRA.

This chain joins TRBV18 and TRBJ1-1; tentatively, D is TRBD1 (6 bases). This clonotype was obtained from an adult woman who had mild COVID-19 (a few samples of this study predate the infection). Cell type and time point are not known. Sequencing input: PBMCs or a T cell subset sorted from them (not recorded which). The CDR3 sequence is CASSPAGVMNTEAFF. In nucleotides, the CDR3 is TGTGCCAGCTCACCGGCAGGGGTTATGAACACTGAAGCTTTCTTT.